This T cell receptor beta chain was sequenced in a study of blood T cell repertoires in COVID-19 (dated by TCRdb to 2020 to 2022). In the study overall: Collaborator samples came from the United States, Italy and Spain and covered acute and convalescent phases of COVID-19. The material from the prospective study consisted of cDNA or gDNA derived from T cells, B-cell-depleted T cells, or PBMCs. Subjects who had been exposed to COVID-19, were actively infected with it, or had recovered from it provided the deeply sampled blood TCRbeta repertoires that made up the dataset. The repertoires were released in a freely available public database meant as a resource for research on the immune response to SARS-CoV-2. The samples were drawn from two sources: the first 160 participants of the ongoing ImmuneRACE study, and 1,000 to 1,500 subjects contributed by 6 global collaborators. Sample metadata almost always included a de-identified subject ID, COVID-19 status, age in years and sex. Where available, HLA class I and class II types were obtained from metadata supplied by the sample provider rather than from assay-based typing.

Whole blood was collected in K2EDTA tubes by collaborating institutions according to the institutions' own protocols. For TCRbeta analysis, collaborators shipped samples in one of three forms: frozen whole blood, isolated PBMCs, or DNA extracted from either of those sample types. TCRbeta CDR3 regions were amplified from genomic DNA using the immunoSEQ Assay, a bias-controlled multiplex PCR. The original methods were these. The number of nucleated cells in each sample was estimated by amplification of reference gene primers within the assay. To quantify the absolute abundance of each unique TCRbeta CDR3 rearrangement, sequence reads were collapsed and filtered. For each sample, productive Simpson clonality was calculated as the square root of Simpson's diversity index across productive rearrangements. TCRdb stores this immuneACCESS table with in-frame sequences only. Part of the clones is absent; in the studies checked, under half of the shortfall reflects unresolved V genes, and no reason is known for the rest. That table is the source of V, J and clone size, and D and trimming were worked out from the DNA. The table for this sample lists 200,000 to 250,000 clones; about 87% of them were counted only once. The ten largest account for approximately 7% of the sample.

Broad study findings and their caveats: The quantity of clinical and demographic metadata differed by source and by participant and was supplied without curation.

Turning to this clone: Which antigen it targets is not known. Per-nucleotide qualities are absent, and no much larger clonotype sits a single base away.

Sequencing was done on a sample of peripheral blood. The source is a woman between 65 and 79 years old with active or convalescent COVID-19.

The DNA sequence reads TGCAGCGTTGAGGGCCAGAACACAGATACGCAGTATTTT. This encodes CSVEGQNTDTQYF. The rearrangement joined TRBV29-1 to TRBJ2-3, with the identity of the D gene unclear. V is cut by 3 bases and J by 2 bases, and the space between the germline ends is 9 bases. The CDR3 goes from the cysteine to the phenylalanine over 13 residues. The CDR3 DNA has 39 bases and is translated from base 1. The germline V gene yields SQVTM for CDR1 and ANQGSEA for CDR2.